The rows below give T cell receptor beta chains drawn from one sample of a study of cytomegalovirus exposure and HLA in healthy donors. Some clones are missing from TCRdb's copy, which holds only in-frame ones; the method was immunoSEQ multiplex PCR. The data contain 170,000 or so clones, roughly 79% of them singletons. The sample consisted of PBMCs. These receptor sequences come from a woman aged 45-59 years in good health and CMV-seropositive. The CDR3 runs from the conserved cysteine through the conserved F or W. The order of the fields is CDR3 DNA, CDR3 protein, J gene, clone size, V gene, D gene. The D gene is left open where the match is weak. Size tells how often a clone was seen (once, few, many) or the class of an expanded clone, and some rows leave it out.

CDR3nt: TGCGCCAGCAGCTCCTCCGGGGGGGGGTTGAAGGCTTTCTTT
CDR3aa: CASSSSGGGLKAFF
j_gene: TRBJ1-1
abundance: -
v_gene: TRBV5-1
d_gene: -

CDR3nt: TGCGCCAGCAGCTTGTCACTCTCTGGGGCCAACGGCCTGACTTTC
CDR3aa: CASSLSLSGANGLTF
j_gene: TRBJ2-6
abundance: -
v_gene: TRBV5-1
d_gene: -

CDR3nt: TGTGCCAGCAGCTCGCCAAGCCGCAGGGGCCTAGGTTCACCCCTCCACTTT
CDR3aa: CASSSPSRRGLGSPLHF
j_gene: TRBJ1-6
abundance: few
v_gene: TRBV11-3
d_gene: -

CDR3nt: TGTGCCAGCAGCTTGGGGCCGCCCGTACTAGAGGAAAAACTGTTTTTT
CDR3aa: CASSLGPPVLEEKLFF
j_gene: TRBJ1-4
abundance: -
v_gene: TRBV5-4
d_gene: -

CDR3nt: TGTGCCAGCAGCCCCGGTTCGGGACAGGGGACTGGCTACACCTTC
CDR3aa: CASSPGSGQGTGYTF
j_gene: TRBJ1-2
abundance: few
v_gene: TRBV7-9
d_gene: TRBD1

CDR3nt: TGTGCCAGCAGCCCACAAGCGGGAATCATCACGGATACGCAGTATTTT
CDR3aa: CASSPQAGIITDTQYF
j_gene: TRBJ2-3
abundance: -
v_gene: TRBV7-2
d_gene: TRBD2

CDR3nt: TGTGCCTGGAGCCCTCAAGGGGGCGTTAGCAATCAGCCCCAGCATTTT
CDR3aa: CAWSPQGGVSNQPQHF
j_gene: TRBJ1-5
abundance: -
v_gene: TRBV30
d_gene: TRBD1

CDR3nt: TGTGCCAGCAGTTTGGATGCGGGGCCTGAAGCTTTCTTT
CDR3aa: CASSLDAGPEAFF
j_gene: TRBJ1-1
abundance: -
v_gene: TRBV27
d_gene: -

CDR3nt: TGTGCCAGCAACTACGCCCAGGGACTAAACGAGCAGTACTTC
CDR3aa: CASNYAQGLNEQYF
j_gene: TRBJ2-7
abundance: -
v_gene: TRBV7-2
d_gene: TRBD2

CDR3nt: TGTGCCAGCAGAGGGACAGGGGATGAAAAACTGTTTTTT
CDR3aa: CASRGTGDEKLFF
j_gene: TRBJ1-4
abundance: -
v_gene: TRBV5-4
d_gene: TRBD1

CDR3nt: TGCAGTGCGATGGACAGGGGTGGCTACACCTTC
CDR3aa: CSAMDRGGYTF
j_gene: TRBJ1-2
abundance: -
v_gene: TRBV20-1
d_gene: TRBD1

CDR3nt: TGCAGCGTTGTAAGCGGGAACTCCTACAATGAGCAGTTCTTC
CDR3aa: CSVVSGNSYNEQFF
j_gene: TRBJ2-1
abundance: -
v_gene: TRBV29-1
d_gene: TRBD2

CDR3nt: TGTGCCAGCAGTTTATATGGACTAGCGGGATCAGATACGCAGTATTTT
CDR3aa: CASSLYGLAGSDTQYF
j_gene: TRBJ2-3
abundance: -
v_gene: TRBV27
d_gene: TRBD2

CDR3nt: TGCGCCAGCAGCCCAAGGACAGGGGACTATGGCTACACCTTC
CDR3aa: CASSPRTGDYGYTF
j_gene: TRBJ1-2
abundance: -
v_gene: TRBV5-4
d_gene: TRBD1

CDR3nt: TGTGCCAGTAGTTCCTCCGTAGGGCAGGGGGATGGCTACACCTTC
CDR3aa: CASSSSVGQGDGYTF
j_gene: TRBJ1-2
abundance: -
v_gene: TRBV19
d_gene: TRBD1

CDR3nt: TGTGCCAGCAGTCCGCCGCCAGGGAACACCGGGGAGCTGTTTTTT
CDR3aa: CASSPPPGNTGELFF
j_gene: TRBJ2-2
abundance: -
v_gene: TRBV28
d_gene: -

CDR3nt: TGTGCCAGCTCACAACAAAACAGCTACGAGCAGTACTTC
CDR3aa: CASSQQNSYEQYF
j_gene: TRBJ2-7
abundance: once
v_gene: TRBV18
d_gene: -

CDR3nt: TGTGCCAGCCACCGGGGGGCCGGCACTGAAGCTTTCTTT
CDR3aa: CASHRGAGTEAFF
j_gene: TRBJ1-1
abundance: -
v_gene: TRBV2
d_gene: -

CDR3nt: TGTGCCAGCAGTTGGTCCACAGGGGACAATGAGCAGTTCTTC
CDR3aa: CASSWSTGDNEQFF
j_gene: TRBJ2-1
abundance: -
v_gene: TRBV27
d_gene: TRBD1

CDR3nt: TGTGCCAGTGACGCAACAGGGGGCGCTATCAGGAATGGCTACACCTTC
CDR3aa: CASDATGGAIRNGYTF
j_gene: TRBJ1-2
abundance: -
v_gene: TRBV19
d_gene: TRBD1

CDR3nt: TGTGCCAGCAGCCGTGGACAGGGAAGGTCCTACGAGCAGTACTTC
CDR3aa: CASSRGQGRSYEQYF
j_gene: TRBJ2-7
abundance: few
v_gene: TRBV5-6
d_gene: TRBD1

CDR3nt: TGTGCCAGCAGCTTGGCCGGGGGAGACTCACCCCTCCACTTT
CDR3aa: CASSLAGGDSPLHF
j_gene: TRBJ1-6
abundance: few
v_gene: TRBV5-6
d_gene: -

CDR3nt: TGTGCCAGCAGCTCCCTTGAGCGGGGGGACTATACGCAGTATTTT
CDR3aa: CASSSLERGDYTQYF
j_gene: TRBJ2-3
abundance: -
v_gene: TRBV5-4
d_gene: TRBD2

CDR3nt: TGTGCTACAAAAGTCTCTGGGGCCAACGTCCTGACTTTC
CDR3aa: CATKVSGANVLTF
j_gene: TRBJ2-6
abundance: -
v_gene: TRBV19
d_gene: -

CDR3nt: TGCGCCAGCAGCCAAGATGCGGCGGGGGGGGGAAATACGCAGTATTTT
CDR3aa: CASSQDAAGGGNTQYF
j_gene: TRBJ2-3
abundance: -
v_gene: TRBV4-1
d_gene: TRBD2

CDR3nt: TGTGCCAGCAGTGAATCTCAGGGGCCGGGTTCACCCCTCCACTTT
CDR3aa: CASSESQGPGSPLHF
j_gene: TRBJ1-6
abundance: -
v_gene: TRBV6-1
d_gene: -

CDR3nt: TGCAGCGTTGACCAGGCCGCAGATACGCAGTATTTT
CDR3aa: CSVDQAADTQYF
j_gene: TRBJ2-3
abundance: -
v_gene: TRBV29-1
d_gene: -

CDR3nt: TGTGCCAGTAGTATTTCAGGGACTAGCGGGAGGTCCTGGAACGAGCAGTACTTC
CDR3aa: CASSISGTSGRSWNEQYF
j_gene: TRBJ2-7
abundance: few
v_gene: TRBV19
d_gene: TRBD2

CDR3nt: TGTGCCAGCTCCCGGGGGGTAGACACTGAAGCTTTCTTT
CDR3aa: CASSRGVDTEAFF
j_gene: TRBJ1-1
abundance: -
v_gene: TRBV18
d_gene: -

CDR3nt: TGTGCCAGCAGCTTAGGGTGGAGGGGCGGCTCTGGAAACACCATATATTTT
CDR3aa: CASSLGWRGGSGNTIYF
j_gene: TRBJ1-3
abundance: -
v_gene: TRBV7-2
d_gene: -

CDR3nt: TGTGCCAGCAGGTACCTAGCGGGAGGACAGAACACCGGGGAGCTGTTTTTT
CDR3aa: CASRYLAGGQNTGELFF
j_gene: TRBJ2-2
abundance: -
v_gene: TRBV4-2
d_gene: TRBD2

CDR3nt: TGTACCAAGGGGACTAGGACTTCGGATGAGCAGTTCTTC
CDR3aa: CTKGTRTSDEQFF
j_gene: TRBJ2-1
abundance: -
v_gene: TRBV2
d_gene: TRBD2

CDR3nt: TGTGCCAGCAGCTTAAGGGGGATCGGCTACACCTTC
CDR3aa: CASSLRGIGYTF
j_gene: TRBJ1-2
abundance: once
v_gene: TRBV7-2
d_gene: -

CDR3nt: TGTGCCAGCAGCTTAGGGGCGCAGTCTCAGACGCAGTATTTT
CDR3aa: CASSLGAQSQTQYF
j_gene: TRBJ2-3
abundance: -
v_gene: TRBV7-2
d_gene: -

CDR3nt: TGTGCCAGCAGCTTATTAGGTGGAGGGGAGACCCAGTACTTC
CDR3aa: CASSLLGGGETQYF
j_gene: TRBJ2-5
abundance: -
v_gene: TRBV7-3
d_gene: -

CDR3nt: TGTGCCAGTAGTAATTCGGCAGGAAATCAGCCCCAGCATTTT
CDR3aa: CASSNSAGNQPQHF
j_gene: TRBJ1-5
abundance: -
v_gene: TRBV19
d_gene: -

CDR3nt: TGTGCCAGCAGCCCCTTGGGGGGGACTTTATCCTACAATGAGCAGTTCTTC
CDR3aa: CASSPLGGTLSYNEQFF
j_gene: TRBJ2-1
abundance: -
v_gene: TRBV11-3
d_gene: TRBD2

CDR3nt: TGTGCCTGGAGTGTACGCGGAGGACCATTCTCTGGAAACACCATATATTTT
CDR3aa: CAWSVRGGPFSGNTIYF
j_gene: TRBJ1-3
abundance: -
v_gene: TRBV30
d_gene: -

CDR3nt: TGTGCCAGCAGCTTAGGGCTAGGTGAGCCCCAAGAGCAGTTCTTC
CDR3aa: CASSLGLGEPQEQFF
j_gene: TRBJ2-1
abundance: few
v_gene: TRBV7-2
d_gene: -

CDR3nt: TGCAGCGTTGGTCTGAGCAGGGAAGGAAACACCATATATTTT
CDR3aa: CSVGLSREGNTIYF
j_gene: TRBJ1-3
abundance: -
v_gene: TRBV29-1
d_gene: -

CDR3nt: TGCGCCAGCAGCTTGGGACAGTCTAACTATGGCTACACCTTC
CDR3aa: CASSLGQSNYGYTF
j_gene: TRBJ1-2
abundance: -
v_gene: TRBV5-1
d_gene: -

CDR3nt: TGTGCCAGTAGTATGCCCAGCACTGAAGCTTTCTTT
CDR3aa: CASSMPSTEAFF
j_gene: TRBJ1-1
abundance: -
v_gene: TRBV19
d_gene: -

CDR3nt: TGTGCCAGCAGCGTCTCATACGCGGGAGGGCCGGATACGCAGTATTTT
CDR3aa: CASSVSYAGGPDTQYF
j_gene: TRBJ2-3
abundance: once
v_gene: TRBV9
d_gene: TRBD2

CDR3nt: TGTGCCAGCAGCCCCATCGGCGGGGAGCTGTTTTTT
CDR3aa: CASSPIGGELFF
j_gene: TRBJ2-2
abundance: -
v_gene: TRBV11-3
d_gene: -

CDR3nt: TGTGCCAGCTCACCACCCGGAGGGTTACGGGTCGAAAAACTGTTTTTT
CDR3aa: CASSPPGGLRVEKLFF
j_gene: TRBJ1-4
abundance: -
v_gene: TRBV18
d_gene: -

CDR3nt: TGTGCCAGCACCCCAGGGCGGGGGCGGGAGACTGAAGCTTTCTTT
CDR3aa: CASTPGRGRETEAFF
j_gene: TRBJ1-1
abundance: -
v_gene: TRBV6-5
d_gene: -

CDR3nt: TGTGCCAGCACCTTGGCGAGCAATCAGCCCCAGCATTTT
CDR3aa: CASTLASNQPQHF
j_gene: TRBJ1-5
abundance: few
v_gene: TRBV5-8
d_gene: -

CDR3nt: TGTGCCAGCAGCTTCGGGATTGAGCAGTTCTTC
CDR3aa: CASSFGIEQFF
j_gene: TRBJ2-1
abundance: -
v_gene: TRBV5-6
d_gene: -

CDR3nt: TGTGCCAGCAGCTCGTGGACAGGGGCCCTTTACGAGCAGTACTTC
CDR3aa: CASSSWTGALYEQYF
j_gene: TRBJ2-7
abundance: -
v_gene: TRBV28
d_gene: TRBD1

CDR3nt: TGTGCCAGCAGCCAGGAATCCGGAAACACCATATATTTT
CDR3aa: CASSQESGNTIYF
j_gene: TRBJ1-3
abundance: -
v_gene: TRBV11-3
d_gene: -

CDR3nt: TGTGCCAGCACACGACGAAACAGGAATTGCAATTCACCCCTCCACTTT
CDR3aa: CASTRRNRNCNSPLHF
j_gene: TRBJ1-6
abundance: -
v_gene: TRBV7-9
d_gene: -